This TCR beta chain was sequenced during a study of blood T cells in healthy people across ages. A second PCR of about 7 to 12 cycles used a sample-barcoded 5' primer and a J-beta primer mix. TCRdb reprocessed the 5' RACE reads with MiXCR, giving one entry per CDR3 protein. The sample contains approximately 730,000 distinct CDR3 sequences, roughly 50% of which appear only once. Study results and limitations: It was held that the diversity estimates obtained from one million T cells were underestimates.

In its sample, this clonotype was seen many times. The antigen remains undetermined. The material sequenced was blood. The sequence was collected from a man older than 75 in good health.

CDR3 sequence: CSASRAGTVYGYTF. Written as DNA, the CDR3 is TGCAGTGCTAGCCGGGCCGGGACGGTCTATGGCTACACCTTC. The gene calls are TRBV20-1 and TRBJ1-2, with D possibly matching TRBD1 (5 bases). The CDR3 runs 14 residues. Per the germline V gene, CDR1 is DFQATT and CDR2 is SNEGSKA (reference sequence). Trimming stripped 3 bases from V and 4 bases from J, with 15 bases between.